A selection of T cell receptor beta chains follows, all from one sample in a study of tumor-infiltrating lymphocytes in primary liver carcinoma. MiXCR, applied by TCRdb to the multiplex PCR reads, yields one record per CDR3 protein. This sample has some 94,000 distinct CDR3 sequences, with 55% to 70% found just once. Specimen: liver tumor tissue from sampling region 5. Receptor source: a woman in her sixties or seventies with primary liver carcinoma and hepatitis B virus infection. The CDR3 runs from the conserved cysteine through the conserved F or W. Fields, in order: CDR3 DNA, CDR3 protein, J gene, clone size, D gene, V gene. D genes are given only for firm matches. Size tells how often a clone was seen (once, few, many) or the class of an expanded clone, and some rows leave it out.

cdr3_nt: TGTGCCCGCAGCTCAGCTACAGGGATAACTGAAGTTTTCTTT
cdr3_aa: CARSSATGITEVFF
j_call: TRBJ1-1
clone_size: NA
d_call: NA
v_call: TRBV12-3/TRBV12-4

cdr3_nt: TGTGCCAGCAGTGATTTCCTTCCGGGACTTTTAGGGGCTTACGAGCAGTACTTC
cdr3_aa: CASSDFLPGLLGAYEQYF
j_call: TRBJ2-7
clone_size: many
d_call: NA
v_call: TRBV6-1

cdr3_nt: TGTCCCAGCACTTCGGGACAGGGGATCTATGGCTACACCTTC
cdr3_aa: CPSTSGQGIYGYTF
j_call: TRBJ1-2
clone_size: once
d_call: TRBD1
v_call: TRBV6-5

cdr3_nt: TGTGCCAGCAGCACGGGACTAGCCGCAGATACGCAGTATTTT
cdr3_aa: CASSTGLAADTQYF
j_call: TRBJ2-3
clone_size: NA
d_call: TRBD2
v_call: TRBV11-1

cdr3_nt: TGCAGCGTGGGCCAGGAGGGAATTCGCACAGATACGCAGTATTTT
cdr3_aa: CSVGQEGIRTDTQYF
j_call: TRBJ2-3
clone_size: many
d_call: NA
v_call: TRBV29-1

cdr3_nt: TGTGTCAGCAGCTTGGGCGGAATGGACACCGGGGAGATGTTTTTT
cdr3_aa: CVSSLGGMDTGEMFF
j_call: TRBJ2-2
clone_size: once
d_call: NA
v_call: TRBV11-2

cdr3_nt: TGCAGCGCTAAGGCTAATTCCTATGAGCAGTACTTC
cdr3_aa: CSAKANSYEQYF
j_call: TRBJ2-7
clone_size: NA
d_call: NA
v_call: TRBV29-1

cdr3_nt: TGTGCCAGCGGCCAAGGAGACAGGGGGAACCAAGAGACCCAGTACTTC
cdr3_aa: CASGQGDRGNQETQYF
j_call: TRBJ2-5
clone_size: NA
d_call: TRBD1
v_call: TRBV4-1

cdr3_nt: TGCGCTAGCAGCCGCAGGGACGGGTATCCTGATGATCAGTTCTTC
cdr3_aa: CASSRRDGYPDDQFF
j_call: TRBJ2-1
clone_size: NA
d_call: NA
v_call: TRBV10-1

cdr3_nt: TGTGCCAGCAGCTATGAACAGGGGATGGATACGCAGTATTTT
cdr3_aa: CASSYEQGMDTQYF
j_call: TRBJ2-3
clone_size: many
d_call: TRBD1
v_call: TRBV7-8

cdr3_nt: TGTACCAGCATTACCGCAGAAATGGACACTGAAGCTTTCTTT
cdr3_aa: CTSITAEMDTEAFF
j_call: TRBJ1-1
clone_size: NA
d_call: NA
v_call: TRBV6-6

cdr3_nt: TGTGCCAGCCCCCCTACGGGAGGGGGCAATCAGCCCCAGCATTTT
cdr3_aa: CASPPTGGGNQPQHF
j_call: TRBJ1-5
clone_size: NA
d_call: NA
v_call: TRBV11-2

cdr3_nt: TGTGCCAGCAGCTTACTAGCGGTAAAGTACAATGAGCAGTTCTTC
cdr3_aa: CASSLLAVKYNEQFF
j_call: TRBJ2-1
clone_size: medium-sized
d_call: TRBD2
v_call: TRBV11-3

cdr3_nt: TGTGTTAGCAAACCGAGCCTTGACACCGGGGAGCTGTTTTTT
cdr3_aa: CVSKPSLDTGELFF
j_call: TRBJ2-2
clone_size: NA
d_call: NA
v_call: TRBV11-1

cdr3_nt: TGCGCCAGCGGTGAGGGACTAGCGGGAGGAGGCCACGAGACCCAGTACTTC
cdr3_aa: CASGEGLAGGGHETQYF
j_call: TRBJ2-5
clone_size: NA
d_call: TRBD2
v_call: TRBV10-2

cdr3_nt: TGTGGCAGCAGTAAGTGGACAGCGAATCAGCCCCAGCATTTT
cdr3_aa: CGSSKWTANQPQHF
j_call: TRBJ1-5
clone_size: NA
d_call: NA
v_call: TRBV28

cdr3_nt: TGTAGCGTTGACGGGTTTACAGGGGGCATCAATGAGCAGTTCTTC
cdr3_aa: CSVDGFTGGINEQFF
j_call: TRBJ2-1
clone_size: NA
d_call: TRBD1
v_call: TRBV29-1

cdr3_nt: TGTGCCAGCAGCCGACAGGAGAACACTGGAGCTTACTTT
cdr3_aa: CASSRQENTGAYF
j_call: TRBJ1-1
clone_size: once
d_call: NA
v_call: TRBV12-3/TRBV12-4

cdr3_nt: TGTGCCAACAGTAGTGGAGGGGCCCAGGGATGGACTGAAGCTTTCTTT
cdr3_aa: CANSSGGAQGWTEAFF
j_call: TRBJ1-1
clone_size: NA
d_call: NA
v_call: TRBV6-5

cdr3_nt: TGCAGTGCTAGGGGGGCGGCCTACGAGCAGTACTTC
cdr3_aa: CSARGAAYEQYF
j_call: TRBJ2-7
clone_size: NA
d_call: NA
v_call: TRBV20-1

cdr3_nt: TGTGCCAGCAGTGCGGGACTAGCGAACCCCCACGAGCAGTACTTC
cdr3_aa: CASSAGLANPHEQYF
j_call: TRBJ2-7
clone_size: once
d_call: TRBD2
v_call: TRBV6-1

cdr3_nt: TGCGTCAGCAGCCGTACAGGGGGGACGGACACTGAAGCCTTCTTT
cdr3_aa: CVSSRTGGTDTEAFF
j_call: TRBJ1-1
clone_size: NA
d_call: TRBD1
v_call: TRBV4-1

cdr3_nt: TGCGCCAGCACCCAGATACAGGGGGCTAATCAGCCCCAGCATTTT
cdr3_aa: CASTQIQGANQPQHF
j_call: TRBJ1-5
clone_size: NA
d_call: TRBD1
v_call: TRBV4-1

cdr3_nt: TGCAGCGTTGATAGAGGGGAAGAGACCCACTGCTTC
cdr3_aa: CSVDRGEETHCF
j_call: TRBJ2-5
clone_size: NA
d_call: NA
v_call: TRBV29-1

cdr3_nt: TGTGGCAGCAGCAAAGTGTCGGGCGCCGGGGAGACCCAGTACTTC
cdr3_aa: CGSSKVSGAGETQYF
j_call: TRBJ2-5
clone_size: NA
d_call: NA
v_call: TRBV21-1

cdr3_nt: TGTGCCAGCAGCTCGAACCGGGACTATTCCGAGCAGTACTTC
cdr3_aa: CASSSNRDYSEQYF
j_call: TRBJ2-7
clone_size: many
d_call: TRBD2
v_call: TRBV7-3

cdr3_nt: TGTGCCAGCAGTTTTGACAGCAATCAGCCCCAGCATTTT
cdr3_aa: CASSFDSNQPQHF
j_call: TRBJ1-5
clone_size: many
d_call: NA
v_call: TRBV12-3/TRBV12-4

cdr3_nt: TGCGCCAGCAGCTTGGGACAGGGATACACTGAAGCTTTCTTT
cdr3_aa: CASSLGQGYTEAFF
j_call: TRBJ1-1
clone_size: many
d_call: TRBD1
v_call: TRBV5-1

cdr3_nt: TGTGCCAGCAATGAATACCAGGGGGGTACCGAAGCTTTCTTT
cdr3_aa: CASNEYQGGTEAFF
j_call: TRBJ1-1
clone_size: NA
d_call: TRBD1
v_call: TRBV6-1

cdr3_nt: TGTGCTAGTGGACTTCAGACTACGAACATCGGGGAGCTGTTTTTT
cdr3_aa: CASGLQTTNIGELFF
j_call: TRBJ2-2
clone_size: NA
d_call: NA
v_call: TRBV12-5

cdr3_nt: TGCGCCAGCAGCTTGGTAGCGGGAGTTACAGATACGCAATATTTT
cdr3_aa: CASSLVAGVTDTQYF
j_call: TRBJ2-3
clone_size: NA
d_call: TRBD2
v_call: TRBV5-4

cdr3_nt: TGTGACAGCAGTTTTTTAAGGGGTGGACCGAATCAGCCCCAGCATTTT
cdr3_aa: CDSSFLRGGPNQPQHF
j_call: TRBJ1-5
clone_size: NA
d_call: NA
v_call: TRBV12-3/TRBV12-4

cdr3_nt: TGTGCCAGCTCACCACCTAGGAGATCTGGGGCCAACGTCCTGACTTTC
cdr3_aa: CASSPPRRSGANVLTF
j_call: TRBJ2-6
clone_size: NA
d_call: NA
v_call: TRBV18

cdr3_nt: TGTGCCAGCAGTTTAGGTTCTAGCGGGAGGTCGTCCTACGATGAGCAGTTTTTC
cdr3_aa: CASSLGSSGRSSYDEQFF
j_call: TRBJ2-1
clone_size: NA
d_call: TRBD2
v_call: TRBV12-3/TRBV12-4

cdr3_nt: TGTGCCAGTAGAAGACTAGCGGGAGGGCCAAGAGTACAAGATCAGTACTTC
cdr3_aa: CASRRLAGGPRVQDQYF
j_call: TRBJ2-5
clone_size: NA
d_call: TRBD2
v_call: TRBV12-3/TRBV12-4

cdr3_nt: TGTGCCGGCAGCCGCGGACAGATTAGCACAGATACTCAGTATTTT
cdr3_aa: CAGSRGQISTDTQYF
j_call: TRBJ2-3
clone_size: once
d_call: NA
v_call: TRBV12-3/TRBV12-4

cdr3_nt: TGTGCCGGCAGGACAACTCAGGGGGCGTACAATGTGCAGTTCTTC
cdr3_aa: CAGRTTQGAYNVQFF
j_call: TRBJ2-1
clone_size: NA
d_call: TRBD1
v_call: TRBV6-5

cdr3_nt: TGTGCCAGCAGTTTAAGGGGGGCCTCCTACGGGCAGTACTTC
cdr3_aa: CASSLRGASYGQYF
j_call: TRBJ2-7
clone_size: NA
d_call: NA
v_call: TRBV11-1

cdr3_nt: TGTGTCAGCAGCTTATCCCTGTTGGGGGCGAACACCGGGGAGCTGTTTTTT
cdr3_aa: CVSSLSLLGANTGELFF
j_call: TRBJ2-2
clone_size: NA
d_call: NA
v_call: TRBV11-2

cdr3_nt: TGCGCCATCAGCCCGCGAGGACAGGGGGCTGATCGGGAGCAGTTCTTC
cdr3_aa: CAISPRGQGADREQFF
j_call: TRBJ2-1
clone_size: NA
d_call: TRBD1
v_call: TRBV5-1

cdr3_nt: TGTGCCAGTGGGGGGGGCTCCTACAATGAGCAGTTCTTC
cdr3_aa: CASGGGSYNEQFF
j_call: TRBJ2-1
clone_size: many
d_call: TRBD2
v_call: TRBV12-3/TRBV12-4

cdr3_nt: TGCGCCAGCAGCCAAGCGGGGGGATCCTATGGCTGCACCTTC
cdr3_aa: CASSQAGGSYGCTF
j_call: TRBJ1-2
clone_size: NA
d_call: NA
v_call: TRBV4-1

cdr3_nt: TGTGCCAGCAGAAGGACAGGGGACACTGAAGCTTTCTTT
cdr3_aa: CASRRTGDTEAFF
j_call: TRBJ1-1
clone_size: medium-sized
d_call: TRBD1
v_call: TRBV12-3/TRBV12-4